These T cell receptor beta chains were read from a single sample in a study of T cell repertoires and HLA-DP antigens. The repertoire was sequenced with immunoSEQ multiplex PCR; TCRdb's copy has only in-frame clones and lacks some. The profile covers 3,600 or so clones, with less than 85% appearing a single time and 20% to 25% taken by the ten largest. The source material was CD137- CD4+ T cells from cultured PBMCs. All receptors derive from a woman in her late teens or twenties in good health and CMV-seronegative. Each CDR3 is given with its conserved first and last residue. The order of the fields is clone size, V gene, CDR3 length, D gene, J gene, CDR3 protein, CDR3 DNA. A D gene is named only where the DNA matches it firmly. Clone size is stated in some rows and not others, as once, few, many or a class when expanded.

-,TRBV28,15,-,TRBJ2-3,CASSPPRGGKDTQYF,TGTGCCAGCAGCCCTCCCAGGGGGGGCAAAGATACGCAGTATTTT
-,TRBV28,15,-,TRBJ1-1,CASSWAGGPNTEAFF,TGTGCCAGCAGTTGGGCGGGGGGCCCGAACACTGAAGCTTTCTTT
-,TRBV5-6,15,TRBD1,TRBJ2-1,CASSSGTGSYNEQFF,TGTGCCAGCAGTTCCGGGACAGGATCCTACAATGAGCAGTTCTTC
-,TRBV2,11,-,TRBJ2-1,CASSGDDEQFF,TGTGCCAGCAGTGGGGATGATGAGCAGTTCTTC
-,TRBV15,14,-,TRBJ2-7,CATSRLRGSYEQYF,TGTGCCACCAGCAGATTGCGGGGTTCCTACGAGCAGTACTTC
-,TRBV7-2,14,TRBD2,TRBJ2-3,CASSLGTSGNTQYF,TGTGCCAGCAGCCTCGGGACTAGCGGAAATACGCAGTATTTT
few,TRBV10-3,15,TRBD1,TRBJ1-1,CAISESEGANTEAFF,TGTGCCATCAGTGAGTCGGAGGGGGCGAACACTGAAGCTTTCTTT
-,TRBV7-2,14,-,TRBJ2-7,CASSPPAGPYEQYF,TGTGCCAGCAGCCCCCCAGCGGGTCCCTACGAGCAGTACTTC
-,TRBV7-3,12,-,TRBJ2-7,CASSPRTGEQYF,TGTGCCAGCAGCCCTCGAACAGGCGAGCAGTACTTC
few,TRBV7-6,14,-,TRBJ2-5,CASSSTGKRETQYF,TGTGCCAGCAGCTCTACAGGGAAACGAGAGACCCAGTACTTC
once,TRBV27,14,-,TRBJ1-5,CASSRQGSNQPQHF,TGTGCCAGCAGCCGTCAGGGTAGCAATCAGCCCCAGCATTTT
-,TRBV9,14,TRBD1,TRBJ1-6,CASSQGQGGSPLHF,TGTGCCAGCAGCCAGGGACAGGGAGGGTCACCCCTCCACTTT
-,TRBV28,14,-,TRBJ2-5,CASQSGPLKGTQYF,TGTGCCAGCCAGTCCGGGCCTCTGAAGGGGACCCAGTACTTC
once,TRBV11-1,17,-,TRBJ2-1,CASSLEGRRSSYNEQFF,TGTGCCAGCAGCTTAGAGGGCCGTCGGAGCTCCTACAATGAGCAGTTCTTC
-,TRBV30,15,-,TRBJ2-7,CAWSVNRVVSYEQYF,TGTGCCTGGAGTGTAAACAGGGTGGTTAGCTACGAGCAGTACTTC
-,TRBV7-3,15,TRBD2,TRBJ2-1,CASSLLTGGHNEQFF,TGTGCCAGCAGCTTACTGACGGGGGGACACAATGAGCAGTTCTTC
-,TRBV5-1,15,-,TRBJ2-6,CASSLQGQGANVLTF,TGCGCCAGCAGCTTGCAGGGCCAGGGGGCCAACGTCCTGACTTTC
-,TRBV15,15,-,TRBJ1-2,CATSALTDLPYGYTF,TGTGCCACCAGCGCCTTGACAGACTTACCATATGGCTACACCTTC
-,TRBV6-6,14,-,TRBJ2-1,CASSYTTGLGEQFF,TGTGCCAGCAGTTACACCACAGGGTTGGGTGAGCAGTTCTTC
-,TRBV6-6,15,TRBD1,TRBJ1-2,CASSYRRDRHYGYTF,TGTGCCAGCAGTTACCGGCGGGACAGACACTATGGCTACACCTTC
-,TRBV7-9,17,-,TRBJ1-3,CASSLLYWSKSGNTIYF,TGTGCCAGCAGCTTATTGTATTGGAGTAAATCTGGAAACACCATATATTTT
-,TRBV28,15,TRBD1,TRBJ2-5,CASSGPWDRQETQYF,TGTGCCAGCAGTGGACCTTGGGACAGGCAAGAGACCCAGTACTTC
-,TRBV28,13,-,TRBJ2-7,CASSLGVPYEQYF,TGTGCCAGTTCCCTCGGAGTTCCTTACGAGCAGTACTTC
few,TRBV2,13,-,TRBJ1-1,CASRRDLNTEAFF,TGTGCCAGCAGGAGGGATCTAAACACTGAAGCTTTCTTT
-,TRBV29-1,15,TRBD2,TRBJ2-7,CSVVLAGASSYEQYF,TGCAGCGTTGTTCTAGCGGGGGCAAGCTCCTACGAGCAGTACTTC
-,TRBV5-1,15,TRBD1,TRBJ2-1,CASSLEGQGYNEQFF,TGCGCCAGCAGCTTGGAGGGACAGGGATACAATGAGCAGTTCTTC
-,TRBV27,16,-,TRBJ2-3,CASSSLSYPSADTQYF,TGTGCCAGCAGTTCCCTATCATATCCCTCCGCAGATACGCAGTATTTT
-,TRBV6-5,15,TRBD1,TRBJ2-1,CASRPGQKFYNEQFF,TGTGCCAGCAGACCGGGACAGAAATTCTACAATGAGCAGTTCTTC
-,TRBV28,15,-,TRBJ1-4,CASSLGGATNEKLFF,TGTGCCAGCAGTTTAGGCGGGGCAACTAATGAAAAACTGTTTTTT
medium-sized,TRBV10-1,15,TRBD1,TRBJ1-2,CASRGQGAVDYGYTF,TGCGCCAGCAGAGGACAGGGGGCTGTTGACTATGGCTACACCTTC